This T cell receptor (beta chain) was recorded in a study of identical twins. Study results and caveats: Conclusions rested on cross-sectional statistics rather than following the same donors. Within cord blood, abundant beta clonotypes carried fewer insertions, but memory repertoires showed no such trend.

TCRdb reanalysed the 5' RACE reads using MiXCR and keeps one entry per CDR3 protein. The table includes nearly 650,000 distinct CDR3 sequences, 7.1% detected once. The CDR3 totals 19 residues. V lost 0 bases to trimming and J lost 1 base; unmatched junction nucleotides: 3. CDR1 is MNHEY and CDR2 is SVGAGI in the germline V gene. Healthy Caucasians supplied all donations. The table lists this clonotype with many counts. As yet, its antigen is unknown. These same records also appear under a second study, on yellow fever vaccine responses in identical twins. Turning to that study: It has been reported that, in twins, the vaccine T cell response seemed partly convergent and partly personalized.

The sequence derives from a woman under 30 in good health. The rearrangement uses TRBV6-5 and TRBJ2-2; TRBD2 matches at 15 bases. Sequenced material: PBMCs. The chain's CDR3 is CASSYSGGLAGGNTGELFF. The CDR3 DNA reads TGTGCCAGCAGTTACTCGGGGGGACTAGCGGGGGGGAACACCGGGGAGCTGTTTTTT.